This T cell receptor (beta chain) was identified during a study of CD8+ T cells in alopecia areata. Study-level information: The study gave treated patients oral tofacitinib at 5 to 10 mg twice daily. Study-wide results and limits: Scalp clonality, along with expanded CD8+ clones among the top 100, was significantly decreased by tofacitinib. Normal skin's resident alphabeta T cells are also sequenced in scalp samples.

cDNA serving as the sequencing template came from extracted, reverse transcribed RNA. TCRdb keeps only in-frame clones here, not all; method: immunoSEQ multiplex PCR. The sample records 110,000 to 150,000 clones, 45% to 65% being singletons. V dropped 5 bases and J dropped 5 bases, with 16 bases sitting between them. The CDR3 covers 13 residues. Germline V CDR1 and CDR2: SQVTM, ANQGSEA. Treatment specified: oral pan-JAK inhibitor, 5-10 mg twice daily. Details on this clone: Antigen unknown.

The rearrangement links TRBV29-1 to TRBJ2-7; perhaps D is TRBD1 or TRBD2 (5 bases each). The source is a human donor with alopecia areata. The specimen comprised CD8+ T cells sorted from blood, sampled at week 4, from a patient treated with tofacitinib. CDR3 residues: CSVWGRDLNEQYF. The CDR3 DNA sequence: TGCAGCGTTTGGGGCAGGGACCTTAACGAGCAGTACTTC.